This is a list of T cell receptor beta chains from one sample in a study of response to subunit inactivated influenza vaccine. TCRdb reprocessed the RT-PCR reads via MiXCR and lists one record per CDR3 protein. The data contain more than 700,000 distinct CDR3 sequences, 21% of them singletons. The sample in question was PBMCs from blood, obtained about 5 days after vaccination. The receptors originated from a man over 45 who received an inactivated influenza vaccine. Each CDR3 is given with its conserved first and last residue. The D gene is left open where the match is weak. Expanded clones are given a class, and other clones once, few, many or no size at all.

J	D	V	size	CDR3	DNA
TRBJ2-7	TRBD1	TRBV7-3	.	CASSHSGTGLYEQYF	TGTGCCAGCAGCCACTCCGGGACAGGGCTCTACGAGCAGTACTTC
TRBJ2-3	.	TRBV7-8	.	CASSRGTAITDTQYF	TGTGCCAGCAGCCGCGGGACAGCTATCACAGATACGCAGTATTTT
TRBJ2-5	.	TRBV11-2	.	CASSSTGTLQETQYF	TGTGCCAGCAGCTCAACCGGGACACTCCAAGAGACCCAGTACTTC
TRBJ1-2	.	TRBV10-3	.	CAISAQGQDGYTF	TGTGCCATCAGTGCGCAGGGGCAGGATGGCTACACCTTC
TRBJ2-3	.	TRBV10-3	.	CAIRTGEPTDTQYF	TGTGCCATCAGAACAGGAGAACCCACAGATACGCAGTATTTT
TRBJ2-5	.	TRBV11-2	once	CASSHAGTQYF	TGTGCCAGCAGCCATGCAGGGACCCAGTACTTC
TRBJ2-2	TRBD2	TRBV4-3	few	CASSQDSGGNTGELFF	TGCGCCAGCAGCCAAGACTCGGGAGGGAACACCGGGGAGCTGTTTTTT
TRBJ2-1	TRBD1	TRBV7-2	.	CASSPDRGSNEQFF	TGTGCCAGCAGCCCCGACAGGGGCTCCAATGAGCAGTTCTTC
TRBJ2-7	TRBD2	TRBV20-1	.	CSARDGQREGEQYF	TGCAGTGCTAGAGACGGCCAGCGGGAGGGCGAGCAGTACTTC
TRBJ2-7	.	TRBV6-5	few	CASSYYRAYEQYF	TGTGCCAGCAGTTACTACAGGGCATACGAGCAGTACTTC
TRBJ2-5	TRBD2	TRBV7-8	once	CASSLVFGGRAGETQYF	TGTGCCAGCAGCTTAGTTTTCGGCGGGAGGGCAGGTGAGACCCAGTACTTC
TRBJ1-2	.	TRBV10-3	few	CAISESHGYTF	TGTGCCATCAGTGAGTCCCATGGCTACACCTTC
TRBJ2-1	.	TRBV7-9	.	CASSQGFGAGAYNEQFF	TGTGCCAGCAGCCAGGGTTTCGGGGCGGGCGCTTACAATGAGCAGTTCTTC
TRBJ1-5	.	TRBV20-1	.	CSARDRKQINQPQHF	TGCAGTGCTAGAGATCGCAAACAAATCAATCAGCCCCAGCATTTT
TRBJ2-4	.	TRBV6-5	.	CASSYIILAKNIQYF	TGTGCCAGCAGTTATATTATACTAGCCAAAAACATTCAGTACTTC
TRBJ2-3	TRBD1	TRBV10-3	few	CAISESRGGGSTDTQYF	TGTGCCATCAGTGAGTCGAGAGGGGGCGGTAGCACAGATACGCAGTATTTT
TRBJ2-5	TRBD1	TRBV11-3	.	CASSLQGDQETQYF	TGTGCCAGCAGCCTACAGGGGGACCAAGAGACCCAGTACTTC
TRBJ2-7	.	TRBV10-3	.	CAISDSFEQYF	TGTGCCATCAGTGATAGTTTCGAGCAGTACTTC
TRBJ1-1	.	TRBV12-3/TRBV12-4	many	CASKKTATEAFF	TGTGCCAGCAAAAAGACAGCCACTGAAGCTTTCTTT
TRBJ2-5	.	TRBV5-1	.	CASSLARGRAETQYF	TGCGCCAGCAGCTTGGCCCGGGGGCGAGCAGAGACCCAGTACTTC
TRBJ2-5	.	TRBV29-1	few	CSVSTPQETQYF	TGCAGCGTTTCGACACCGCAAGAGACCCAGTACTTC
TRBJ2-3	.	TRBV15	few	CATSRDGRTTDTQYF	TGTGCCACCAGCAGAGATGGGAGAACCACAGATACGCAGTATTTT
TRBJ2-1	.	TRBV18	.	CASSPPDPSRTLDEQFF	TGTGCCAGCTCACCACCGGACCCGAGCCGAACCCTCGATGAGCAGTTCTTC
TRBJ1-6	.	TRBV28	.	CASGEGLRSPLHF	TGTGCCAGCGGCGAGGGTTTGAGGTCACCCCTCCACTTT
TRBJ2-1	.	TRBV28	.	CASSLLSENEQFF	TGTGCCAGCAGTTTACTCTCGGAGAATGAGCAGTTCTTC
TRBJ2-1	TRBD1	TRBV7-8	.	CASSLLNRGPTYNEQFF	TGTGCCAGCAGCCTTCTAAACAGGGGGCCTACCTACAATGAGCAGTTCTTC
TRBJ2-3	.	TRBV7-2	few	CASSPKLITDTQYF	TGTGCCAGCAGCCCCAAGTTAATAACAGATACGCAGTATTTT
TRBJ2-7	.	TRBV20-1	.	CSELGQHGYEQYF	TGCAGTGAGCTGGGCCAGCATGGATACGAGCAGTACTTC
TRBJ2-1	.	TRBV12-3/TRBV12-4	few	CASSLTTRDNEQFF	TGTGCCAGCAGCCTGACTACCCGTGACAATGAGCAGTTCTTC
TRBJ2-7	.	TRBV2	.	CASKGTLTTYEQYF	TGTGCCAGCAAAGGGACACTCACCACCTACGAGCAGTACTTC
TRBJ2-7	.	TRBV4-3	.	CASSQEMNPEQYF	TGCGCCAGCAGCCAAGAAATGAATCCTGAGCAGTACTTC
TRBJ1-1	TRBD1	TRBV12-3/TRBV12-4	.	CASNFRQGASTEAFF	TGTGCCAGCAACTTTCGACAGGGGGCGAGCACTGAAGCTTTCTTT